This passage covers 19 T cell receptor beta chains from one sample sequenced in a study of CD8 T cells in ankylosing spondylitis (dated by TCRdb to the late 2010s). Their antigens are not known. Results the study describes overall, beyond this receptor: Blood from ankylosing spondylitis patients appeared to be characterized by a TCR beta motif composed of several highly homologous amino acid variants.

The library relied on 5' RACE. Sequencer: Illumina HiSeq 2500. The public reads were reprocessed in TCRdb via fastp at Q25 and MiXCR, keeping in-frame beta chains. Rows are unified per CDR3 protein, each entry keeping the most common DNA and genes. This sample lists 130,000 or so distinct CDR3 sequences; about 15% were detected once. The top ten hold roughly a third of the sample. The sequencing sample was made of blood, either unsorted or a sorted T cell fraction (not recorded which). The source of these receptors is a male donor with ankylosing spondylitis.

The gene calls are TRBV2 and TRBJ2-1; TRBD1 might be the D (6 bases). V lost 9 bases and J 2 bases, leaving 11 bases between the germline ends. Germline V gene sequence: CDR1 SNHLY, CDR2 FYNNEI. CDR3 size: 13 residues. CDR3 loop: CARTGTPYNEQFF. The CDR3 DNA is TGTGCCAGAACCGGGACACCCTACAATGAGCAGTTCTTC.

This clonotype occurred a few times. The chain couples TRBV7-9 to TRBJ2-7, with D possibly being TRBD1 (6 bases). This CDR3 contains 15 residues. Trimming stripped 5 bases from V and 4 bases from J, with 18 bases between. Germline values: CDR1 SEHNR, CDR2 FQNEAQ (reference sequence). This chain's CDR3 is CASSPGVGLGYEQYF. The CDR3 DNA reads as TGTGCCAGCAGCCCAGGGGTGGGGCTTGGGTACGAGCAGTACTTC.

Only a few counts were recorded for this clonotype. The chain has TRBV4-1 and TRBJ2-1, with 7 positions matching TRBD1. The germline gives CDR1 MGHRA, CDR2 YSYEKL. The junction had 8 bases not matched to a gene; V was cut back by 3 bases and J by 0 bases. The CDR3 consists of 17 residues. CDR3 protein: CASSHKTGTSSYNEQFF. The CDR3 DNA reads TGCGCCAGCAGCCACAAGACAGGGACAAGCTCCTACAATGAGCAGTTCTTC.

The chain is built from TRBV10-3 and TRBJ1-1, with 7 bases that match TRBD1. The trim removed 9 bases at V and 1 base at J, leaving 2 bases unmatched. The CDR3 is made up of 12 amino acids. CDR1 ENHRY and CDR2 SYGVKD come from the germline V gene. The CDR3 bases are TGTGCCATACGGACAGGGAACACTGAAGCTTTCTTT. It encodes CAIRTGNTEAFF.

This clonotype was detected only a few times. The V and J genes are TRBV7-9 and TRBJ2-5; D call uncertain. With 1 base removed from V and 6 bases from J, the gap between germline ends came to 15 bases. This CDR3 has 15 residues. Germline V gene lookup returns CDR1 SEHNR and CDR2 FQNEAQ (reference sequence). In DNA, the CDR3 is TGTGCCAGCAGCTTAGTGGTTGATCCGAAGCAGACCCAGTACTTC. This gives the protein CASSLVVDPKQTQYF.

The gene calls are TRBV3-1 and TRBJ2-7; D possibly matches TRBD1 or TRBD2 (7 bases each). The V gene lost 0 bases and the J gene lost 2 bases, with 14 bases spanning the gap. Per the germline V gene, CDR1 is LGHDT and CDR2 is YNNKEL (reference sequence). This CDR3 spans 16 amino acids. This CDR3 is CASSQDKTGRAYEQYF. CDR3 nucleotides: TGTGCCAGCAGCCAAGATAAGACAGGGAGGGCCTACGAGCAGTACTTC.

This clonotype was seen repeatedly, ten times or more. This chain connects TRBV2 to TRBJ2-3, with 9 nucleotides matching TRBD2. This CDR3 is 16 amino acids long. The germline CDR1 and CDR2 sequences are SNHLY and FYNNEI. J lost 2 bases, V lost 4 bases, and 7 bases had no gene match. The CDR3 loop reads CASSVTPSGDTDTQYF. CDR3 nucleotide sequence: TGTGCCAGCAGTGTCACCCCTAGCGGGGACACAGATACGCAGTATTTT.

The chain links TRBV12-3 or TRBV12-4 to TRBJ2-5; 10 nucleotides line up with TRBD1. The CDR3 runs to 15 residues. The ends lost 6 bases at V and 5 bases at J; junction bases unmatched: 9. The CDR3 DNA is TGTGCCAGCAGAGAGACAGGGGGCGCCCCGGAGACCCAGTACTTC. Protein: CASRETGGAPETQYF.

This chain connects TRBV4-1 to TRBJ1-6; no clear D. V was cut by 0 bases and J by 10 bases, with 13 bases left in between. The CDR3 runs to 15 residues. Germline V gene data show CDR1 as MGHRA and CDR2 as YSYEKL. The CDR3 DNA sequence: TGCGCCAGCAGCCAAGATCCCGGATCGGCATCACCCCTCCACTTT. This sequence encodes CASSQDPGSASPLHF.

The chain is built from TRBV12-3 or TRBV12-4 and TRBJ2-5, with no clear D. Trimming took off 0 bases at V and 5 bases at J, with 7 bases between the two ends. CDR3 length equals 13 residues. The CDR3 DNA reads TGTGCCAGCAGTTTAGCGACGTGGGAGACCCAGTACTTC. The encoded protein is CASSLATWETQYF.

The rearrangement uses TRBV7-9 and TRBJ2-1, with 10 bases fitting TRBD1. This CDR3 contains 16 residues. Germline CDR1 reads SEHNR; CDR2 reads FQNEAQ (reference sequence). The V segment lost 1 base and the J segment 3 bases; nucleotides outside the gene matches: 3. The CDR3 loop is CASSLERTGGYNEQFF. DNA for the CDR3: TGTGCCAGCAGCTTAGAAAGGACAGGGGGCTACAATGAGCAGTTCTTC.

This clonotype occurred many times. The chain joins TRBV7-9 to TRBJ2-1; 11 bases line up with TRBD2. V was clipped by 5 bases and J by 2 bases; unmatched bases: 5. Looked up from germline, CDR1 is SEHNR and CDR2 is FQNEAQ (reference sequence). The CDR3 is made up of 16 amino acids. The CDR3: CASSPGTSGPYNEQFF. The CDR3, as DNA: TGTGCCAGCAGCCCAGGGACTAGCGGCCCCTACAATGAGCAGTTCTTC.

This clonotype was detected many times. The genes are TRBV6-1 and TRBJ1-1; 9 bases are shared with TRBD1. Losses at the gene ends were 6 bases for V and 5 bases for J; bases not matched to a gene: 10. The CDR3 spans 15 residues. Germline values: CDR1 MNHNS, CDR2 SASEGT. CDR3 DNA: TGTGCCAGCAGGAATGCTGACAGGGGGTGGACTGAAGCTTTCTTT. Translating gives CASRNADRGWTEAFF.

This clonotype has just a few counts. The genes are TRBV19 and TRBJ1-3; tentative D call: TRBD1 (6 bases). Germline CDR1 and CDR2: LNHDA and SQIVND (reference sequence). This CDR3 has 15 amino acids. Trimming cost V 4 bases and J 0 bases, with 10 bases left between them. The CDR3 sequence: CASSTRDNSGNTIYF. Written as DNA, the CDR3 is TGTGCCAGTAGTACCAGGGACAACTCTGGAAACACCATATATTTT.

The V gene is TRBV28, the J gene TRBJ1-1; maybe TRBD1 (5 bases). The germline CDR1 and CDR2 sequences are MDHEN and SYDVKM. Trimming removed 6 bases at V and 5 bases at J, with 16 bases between. The CDR3 is 14 amino acids. The CDR3 loop reads CASSPVGGGTEAFF. CDR3 DNA: TGTGCCAGCAGCCCCGTGGGGGGAGGGACTGAAGCTTTCTTT. Full variable domain (outside the CDR3, taken from reference TRBV28 and TRBJ1-1): DVKVTQSSRYLVKRTGEKVFLECVQDMDHENMFWYRQDPGLGLRLIYFSYDVKMKEKGDIPEGYSVSREKKERFSLILESASTNQTSMYLCASSPVGGGTEAFFGQGTRLTVV.

In its sample, this clonotype was seen a few times. J is TRBJ2-4 and V is TRBV10-2; D unclear. V lost 4 bases, J lost 0 bases, and 19 bases lay in between. The CDR3 has 18 residues. The V gene's germline CDR1 is WSHSY and CDR2 SAAADI. CDR3 sequence (DNA): TGCGCCAGCAGTGCCGCCTATAGGCAGGACCTAGCCAAAAACATTCAGTACTTC. The encoded protein is CASSAAYRQDLAKNIQYF.

This clonotype was observed a handful of times. V gene TRBV4-3 combines with J gene TRBJ2-2; D ambiguous. CDR1 LGHNA and CDR2 YSLEER come from the germline V gene. The CDR3 spans 16 residues. Deletions cut 5 bases from V and 0 bases from J, with 13 bases between. CDR3 sequence (DNA): TGCGCCAGCAGCGTTCGTCGAGCCCCGAACACCGGGGAGCTGTTTTTT. Residues: CASSVRRAPNTGELFF.

The J gene is TRBJ1-1, the V gene TRBV7-9; unclear D gene. This CDR3 has 13 residues. With 5 bases removed from V and 0 bases from J, the gap between germline ends came to 7 bases. Germline V gene lookup returns CDR1 SEHNR and CDR2 FQNEAQ (reference sequence). In DNA, the CDR3 is TGTGCCAGCAGCACCACAGTGAACACTGAAGCTTTCTTT. It encodes CASSTTVNTEAFF.

This clonotype occurred many times. V gene TRBV29-1 combines with J gene TRBJ2-5, with 9 bases matching TRBD1. J gave up 2 bases and V 1 base, and 5 bases lay outside the gene matches. CDR1 SQVTM and CDR2 ANQGSEA come from the germline V gene. This CDR3 contains 15 residues. The CDR3 DNA follows: TGCAGCGTTGAAGCTACAGGGGGCTCACAAGAGACCCAGTACTTC. Encoded protein: CSVEATGGSQETQYF.